A selection of T cell receptor beta chains follows, all from one sample in a study of beta chain features in type 1 diabetes. Produced via immunoSEQ multiplex PCR; TCRdb's table is partial and in-frame only. The data hold 50,000 to 70,000 clones, with around 56% observed a single time. Sequencing used Tregs from blood. These receptor sequences come from a woman between 35 and 50 years old with type 1 diabetes. CDR3s include the opening cysteine and the closing phenylalanine or tryptophan. A D gene is named only where the DNA matches it firmly. A row's size may be missing; if present it is once, few, many or a size class.

CSVDQNYEQYF,TGCAGCGTTGATCAGAACTACGAGCAGTACTTC,TRBJ2-7,few,.,TRBV29-1
CASSFRSGAYEQYF,TGTGCCAGCAGTTTCCGGAGCGGCGCCTACGAGCAGTACTTC,TRBJ2-7,few,.,TRBV28
CASSLVVQGGFGEQYF,TGTGCCAGCAGCTTAGTAGTCCAGGGTGGTTTCGGCGAGCAGTACTTC,TRBJ2-7,few,.,TRBV11-2
CASSSTQGAWGYTF,TGTGCCAGCAGTTCCACACAGGGGGCGTGGGGCTACACCTTC,TRBJ1-2,.,TRBD1,TRBV28
CASSFNGNNSPLHF,TGTGCCAGCAGCTTTAACGGGAATAATTCACCCCTCCACTTT,TRBJ1-6,.,.,TRBV7-3
CASRTGTGGRRDTQYF,TGTGCCAGCAGAACCGGGACAGGGGGCAGGAGAGATACGCAGTATTTT,TRBJ2-3,few,TRBD1,TRBV7-2
CASSSDRGRNYGYTF,TGTGCCAGCAGTTCCGACAGGGGGCGCAACTATGGCTACACCTTC,TRBJ1-2,once,TRBD1,TRBV28
CASSPTQDPGGGYTF,TGTGCCAGCTCACCAACTCAGGACCCCGGAGGTGGCTACACCTTC,TRBJ1-2,.,.,TRBV18
CASSLQGSEEQYF,TGTGCCAGCAGCTTACAGGGGTCGGAGGAGCAGTACTTC,TRBJ2-7,.,.,TRBV7-3
CASSTASQGWIQPQHF,TGTGCCAGTAGTACCGCCTCACAGGGCTGGATTCAGCCCCAGCATTTT,TRBJ1-5,.,.,TRBV19
CASSLGTDQETQYF,TGTGCCAGCAGCTTAGGGACAGACCAAGAGACCCAGTACTTC,TRBJ2-5,.,.,TRBV7-7
CASSQRTGAWTEAFF,TGCGCCAGCAGCCAAAGAACAGGGGCGTGGACTGAAGCTTTCTTT,TRBJ1-1,.,TRBD1,TRBV5-1
CASSAGQSDQPQHF,TGCGCCAGCAGCGCCGGACAAAGCGATCAGCCCCAGCATTTT,TRBJ1-5,.,.,TRBV5-1
CASSSGGEKLREQYF,TGTGCCAGCAGTTCTGGGGGGGAGAAACTACGCGAGCAGTACTTC,TRBJ2-7,.,TRBD2,TRBV28
CASSTLDRGVRNEQFF,TGTGCCAGTAGTACCTTGGACAGGGGAGTACGTAATGAGCAGTTCTTC,TRBJ2-1,.,TRBD1,TRBV19
CASSRRQQETQYF,TGTGCCAGCAGCCGCCGACAGCAAGAGACCCAGTACTTC,TRBJ2-5,.,.,TRBV7-2
CASSLERGNNQPQHF,TGTGCCAGCAGCTTAGAAAGGGGCAACAATCAGCCCCAGCATTTT,TRBJ1-5,.,.,TRBV7-2
CASSLGRVGPQHF,TGTGCCAGCAGTTTGGGCAGGGTAGGCCCCCAGCATTTT,TRBJ1-5,.,.,TRBV27
CASSVRAGDTEAFF,TGTGCCAGCAGCGTAAGGGCGGGAGACACTGAAGCTTTCTTT,TRBJ1-1,.,.,TRBV9
CASSFLRGQGPANYGYTF,TGTGCCAGCAGCTTCCTCCGGGGACAGGGGCCAGCTAACTATGGCTACACCTTC,TRBJ1-2,.,TRBD1,TRBV7-9
CASSLDRAEAFF,TGTGCCAGCAGCTTGGACAGGGCAGAAGCTTTCTTT,TRBJ1-1,.,TRBD1,TRBV11-1
CASTTLGSTYEQYF,TGTGCCAGCACCACTTTGGGCAGCACCTACGAGCAGTACTTC,TRBJ2-7,few,.,TRBV7-9
CASSWEQGPEAFF,TGCGCCAGCAGTTGGGAACAGGGCCCTGAAGCTTTCTTT,TRBJ1-1,.,.,TRBV10-2
CSASRGNEQFF,TGCAGCGCCAGTAGGGGCAATGAGCAGTTCTTC,TRBJ2-1,once,.,TRBV29-1
CASSLGWLQDRVYEQYF,TGTGCCAGCAGCTTAGGATGGTTACAGGACAGGGTGTACGAGCAGTACTTC,TRBJ2-7,.,TRBD1,TRBV7-3
CATGQERNSPLHF,TGTGCCACTGGACAGGAAAGAAATTCACCCCTCCACTTT,TRBJ1-6,.,TRBD1,TRBV15
CASSTLAGDRQFF,TGTGCCAGCAGTACCCTAGCGGGAGACCGGCAGTTCTTC,TRBJ2-1,.,TRBD2,TRBV6-5
CASSERRYEQYF,TGTGCCAGCAGCGAGAGGAGGTACGAGCAGTACTTC,TRBJ2-7,once,.,TRBV6-6
CASSLRSYEQYF,TGTGCCAGCAGCTTACGGTCCTACGAGCAGTACTTC,TRBJ2-7,.,.,TRBV7-2
CASSQSNEQYF,TGTGCCAGCAGCCAATCTAACGAGCAGTACTTC,TRBJ2-7,once,.,TRBV7-9
CASSPGQFNQPQHF,TGTGCCAGCAGCCCCGGACAGTTCAATCAGCCCCAGCATTTT,TRBJ1-5,few,.,TRBV7-2
CASSPRQGGGEQFF,TGTGCCAGCAGCCCCCGACAGGGTGGGGGTGAGCAGTTCTTC,TRBJ2-1,once,TRBD1,TRBV9
CASSLGKGTSVPNEQFF,TGTGCCAGCAGCTTAGGAAAGGGGACTAGCGTCCCCAATGAGCAGTTCTTC,TRBJ2-1,few,TRBD2,TRBV7-2
CASSSGTSGAYEQYF,TGCGCCAGCAGCTCAGGGACTAGCGGGGCCTACGAGCAGTACTTC,TRBJ2-7,.,TRBD2,TRBV5-1
CASSLYRGTVDGYTF,TGTGCCAGCAGCTTATACAGGGGTACGGTTGATGGCTACACCTTC,TRBJ1-2,.,TRBD1,TRBV6-1
CASSGIDRDTEAFF,TGTGCCAGCAGTGGGATCGACAGAGACACTGAAGCTTTCTTT,TRBJ1-1,.,.,TRBV28
CASSLKAWRLPTRGYTF,TGTGCCAGCAGCTTGAAAGCTTGGAGGCTCCCGACGAGGGGCTACACCTTC,TRBJ1-2,few,.,TRBV5-6
CSVVRANTDTQYF,TGCAGCGTTGTCAGAGCGAACACAGATACGCAGTATTTT,TRBJ2-3,.,.,TRBV29-1
CASSPNPSNEAFF,TGTGCCAGCTCACCGAACCCCAGTAATGAAGCTTTCTTT,TRBJ1-1,few,.,TRBV18
CASSFQTGNTEAFF,TGTGCCAGCAGTTTTCAGACAGGGAACACTGAAGCTTTCTTT,TRBJ1-1,.,.,TRBV7-9
CASSLRGDVTEAFF,TGTGCCAGCAGTTTGCGGGGGGATGTCACTGAAGCTTTCTTT,TRBJ1-1,few,.,TRBV27
CAISARGASTDTQYF,TGTGCCATCAGTGCTCGGGGGGCTAGCACAGATACGCAGTATTTT,TRBJ2-3,.,.,TRBV10-3
CATGTGGDEQYF,TGTGCCACCGGGACAGGGGGCGACGAGCAGTACTTC,TRBJ2-7,few,TRBD1,TRBV10-3
CASSEVPGSGWAQYF,TGTGCCAGCAGTGAAGTTCCGGGGAGCGGGTGGGCCCAGTACTTC,TRBJ2-5,few,.,TRBV6-1
CASRVAGGRYNEQFF,TGTGCCAGCAGAGTAGCGGGGGGGAGGTACAATGAGCAGTTCTTC,TRBJ2-1,.,TRBD2,TRBV6-6
CASSLGLVNEQFF,TGCGCCAGCAGCTTGGGACTAGTTAATGAGCAGTTCTTC,TRBJ2-1,.,.,TRBV5-1
CASSPWGDTGELFF,TGTGCCAGCAGCCCTTGGGGGGACACCGGGGAGCTGTTTTTT,TRBJ2-2,.,.,TRBV9
CASTAGDTQYF,TGCGCCAGCACCGCAGGGGATACGCAGTATTTT,TRBJ2-3,.,.,TRBV4-1
CASSPSGGYTEAFF,TGTGCCAGCAGCCCTTCAGGTGGTTACACTGAAGCTTTCTTT,TRBJ1-1,.,.,TRBV7-9
CAISERGGRETQYF,TGTGCCATCAGTGAGCGGGGAGGTAGAGAGACCCAGTACTTC,TRBJ2-5,.,.,TRBV10-3
CASSAPGGETQYF,TGTGCCAGCAGCGCCCCGGGGGGCGAGACCCAGTACTTC,TRBJ2-5,.,.,TRBV9
CASSLREDQPQHF,TGCGCCAGCAGCTTGAGAGAGGATCAGCCCCAGCATTTT,TRBJ1-5,.,.,TRBV5-1
CASSQDGQFSYNEQFF,TGTGCCAGCAGCCAAGATGGGCAGTTTTCCTACAATGAGCAGTTCTTC,TRBJ2-1,.,.,TRBV4-2
CASSQPRLGASTGELFF,TGCGCCAGCAGCCAACCACGACTAGGGGCGAGCACCGGGGAGCTGTTTTTT,TRBJ2-2,.,.,TRBV4-1
CAWSVQGAGELFF,TGTGCCTGGAGTGTACAGGGGGCCGGGGAGCTGTTTTTT,TRBJ2-2,few,TRBD1,TRBV30